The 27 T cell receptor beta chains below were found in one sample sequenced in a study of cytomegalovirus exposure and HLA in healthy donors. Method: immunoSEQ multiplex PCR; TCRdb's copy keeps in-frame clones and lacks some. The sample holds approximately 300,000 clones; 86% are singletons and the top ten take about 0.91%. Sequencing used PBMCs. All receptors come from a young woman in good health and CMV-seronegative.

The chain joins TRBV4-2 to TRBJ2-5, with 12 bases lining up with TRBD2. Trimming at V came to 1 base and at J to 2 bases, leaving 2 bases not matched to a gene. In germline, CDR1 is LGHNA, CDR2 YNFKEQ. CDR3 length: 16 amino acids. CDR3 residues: CASSQGTSGTQETQYF. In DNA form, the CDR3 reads TGTGCCAGCAGCCAAGGGACTAGCGGGACTCAAGAGACCCAGTACTTC.

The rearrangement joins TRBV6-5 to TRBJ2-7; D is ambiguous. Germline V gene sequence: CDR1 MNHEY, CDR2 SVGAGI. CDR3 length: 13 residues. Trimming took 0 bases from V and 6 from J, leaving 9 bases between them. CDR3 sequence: CASSYSRFIEQYF. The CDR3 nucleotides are TGTGCCAGCAGTTACTCGAGGTTCATCGAGCAGTACTTC.

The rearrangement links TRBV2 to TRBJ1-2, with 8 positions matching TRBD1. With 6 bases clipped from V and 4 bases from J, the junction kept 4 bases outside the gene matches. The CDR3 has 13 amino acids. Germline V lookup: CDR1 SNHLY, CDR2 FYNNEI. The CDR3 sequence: CASRHRGGYGYTF. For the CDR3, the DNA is TGTGCCAGCAGGCACAGGGGGGGCTATGGCTACACCTTC.

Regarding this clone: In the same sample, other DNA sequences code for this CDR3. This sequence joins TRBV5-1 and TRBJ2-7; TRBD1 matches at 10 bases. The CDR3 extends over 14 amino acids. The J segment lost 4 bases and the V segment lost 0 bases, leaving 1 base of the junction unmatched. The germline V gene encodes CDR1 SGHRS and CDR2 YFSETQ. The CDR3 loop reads CASSLGQGAYEQYF. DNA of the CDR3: TGCGCCAGCAGCTTGGGACAGGGGGCTTACGAGCAGTACTTC.

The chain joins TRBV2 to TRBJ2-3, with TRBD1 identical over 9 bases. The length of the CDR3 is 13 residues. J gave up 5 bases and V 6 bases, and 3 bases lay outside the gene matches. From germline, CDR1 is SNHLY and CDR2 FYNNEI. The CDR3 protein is CASSGQGRDTQYF. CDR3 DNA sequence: TGTGCCAGCAGCGGACAGGGGAGAGATACGCAGTATTTT.

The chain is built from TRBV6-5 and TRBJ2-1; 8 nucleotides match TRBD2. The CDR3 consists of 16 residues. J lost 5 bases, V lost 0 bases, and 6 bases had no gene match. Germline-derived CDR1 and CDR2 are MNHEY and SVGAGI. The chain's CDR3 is CASSYSRLAHDNEQFF. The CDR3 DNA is TGTGCCAGCAGTTACTCAAGACTAGCGCACGACAATGAGCAGTTCTTC.

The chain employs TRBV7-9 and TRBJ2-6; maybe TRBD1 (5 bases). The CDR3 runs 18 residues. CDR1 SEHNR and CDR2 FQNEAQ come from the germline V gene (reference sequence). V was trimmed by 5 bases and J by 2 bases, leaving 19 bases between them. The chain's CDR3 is CASSETQGWVAGANVLTF. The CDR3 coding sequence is TGTGCCAGCAGCGAGACCCAGGGATGGGTTGCTGGGGCCAACGTCCTGACTTTC.

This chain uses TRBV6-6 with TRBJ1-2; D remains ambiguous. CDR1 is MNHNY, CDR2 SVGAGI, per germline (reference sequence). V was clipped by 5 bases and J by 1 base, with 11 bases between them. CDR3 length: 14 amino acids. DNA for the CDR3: TGTGCCAGCAGTACGCCCAACAGTAACTATGGCTACACCTTC. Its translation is CASSTPNSNYGYTF.

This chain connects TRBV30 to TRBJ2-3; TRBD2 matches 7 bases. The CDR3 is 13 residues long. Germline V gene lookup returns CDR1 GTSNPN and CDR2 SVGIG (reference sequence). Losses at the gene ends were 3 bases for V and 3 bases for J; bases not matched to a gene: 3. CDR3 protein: CAWRGLTTDTQYF. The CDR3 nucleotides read TGTGCCTGGAGGGGACTAACAACAGATACGCAGTATTTT.

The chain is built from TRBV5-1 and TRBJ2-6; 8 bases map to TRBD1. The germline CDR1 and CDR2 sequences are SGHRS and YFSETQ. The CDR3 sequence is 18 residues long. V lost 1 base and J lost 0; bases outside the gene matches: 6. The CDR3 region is CASSLPGQAGSGANVLTF. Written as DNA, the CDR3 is TGCGCCAGCAGCTTGCCGGGACAGGCGGGCTCTGGGGCCAACGTCCTGACTTTC.

The CDR3 bases are TGTGCCAGCAGTGACCACTACCCTTCGGGGAGCGCTTACAATGAGCAGTTCTTC. Amino acids: CASSDHYPSGSAYNEQFF. The chain recombines TRBV25-1 with TRBJ2-1, with TRBD2 as a possible D gene (5 bases). Trimming took 3 bases from V and 4 from J, leaving 22 bases between them. Germline CDR1 is MGHDK and CDR2 is SYGVNS. The CDR3 consists of 18 residues.

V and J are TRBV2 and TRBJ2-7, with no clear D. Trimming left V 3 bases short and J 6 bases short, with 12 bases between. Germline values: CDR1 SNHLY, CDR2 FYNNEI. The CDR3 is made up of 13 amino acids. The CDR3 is CASSDQILTEQYF. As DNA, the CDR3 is TGTGCCAGCAGTGACCAGATCCTTACCGAGCAGTACTTC.

The CDR3 reads CASSYRLRGQFGYTF. The CDR3 coding sequence is TGTGCCAGCAGTTACCGGCTCAGGGGGCAATTTGGCTACACCTTC. V is TRBV6-5 and J is TRBJ1-2; 8 nucleotides align to TRBD1. The CDR3 spans 15 residues. J lost 7 bases, V lost 2 bases, and 9 bases had no gene match. Germline loops: CDR1 MNHEY, CDR2 SVGAGI.

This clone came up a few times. This CDR3 reads CASSQEGTGEQYF. The CDR3 region has the DNA TGTGCCAGCAGCCAAGAGGGGACAGGCGAGCAGTACTTC. The chain uses TRBV14 and TRBJ2-7; TRBD1 matches 8 bases. Per germline, CDR1 SGHDN and CDR2 FVKESK. The CDR3 has 13 residues. J was trimmed by 6 bases and V by 0 bases; bases with no gene match: 1.

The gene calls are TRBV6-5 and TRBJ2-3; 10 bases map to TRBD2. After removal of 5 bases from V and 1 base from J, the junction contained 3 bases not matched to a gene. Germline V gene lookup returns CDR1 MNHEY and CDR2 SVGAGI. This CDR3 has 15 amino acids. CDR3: CASSPSGSGTDTQYF. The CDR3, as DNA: TGTGCCAGCAGTCCTAGCGGGAGCGGCACAGATACGCAGTATTTT.

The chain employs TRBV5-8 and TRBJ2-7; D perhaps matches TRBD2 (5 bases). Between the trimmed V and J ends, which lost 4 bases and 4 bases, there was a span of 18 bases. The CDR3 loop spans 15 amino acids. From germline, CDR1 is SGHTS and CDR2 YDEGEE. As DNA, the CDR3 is TGTGCCAGCAGCCTGGACCAGACGGGGATTTACGAGCAGTACTTC. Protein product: CASSLDQTGIYEQYF. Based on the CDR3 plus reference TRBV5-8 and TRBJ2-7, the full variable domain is EAGVTQSPTHLIKTRGQQATLRCSPISGHTSVYWYQQALGLGLQFLLWYDEGEERNRGNFPPRFSGRQFPNYSSELNVNALELEDSALYLCASSLDQTGIYEQYFGPGTRLTVT.

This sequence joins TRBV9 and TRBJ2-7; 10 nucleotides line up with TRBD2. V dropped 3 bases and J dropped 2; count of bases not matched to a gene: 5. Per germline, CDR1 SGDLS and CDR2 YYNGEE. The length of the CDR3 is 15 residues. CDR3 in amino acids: CASSGGLALTYEQYF. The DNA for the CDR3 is TGTGCCAGCAGCGGGGGACTAGCGCTGACCTACGAGCAGTACTTC.

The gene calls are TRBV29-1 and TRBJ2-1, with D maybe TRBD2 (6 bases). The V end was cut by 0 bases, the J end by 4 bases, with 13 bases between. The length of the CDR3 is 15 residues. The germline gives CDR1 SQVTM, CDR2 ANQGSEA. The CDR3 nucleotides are TGCAGCGTTGAAGACGGAGGAGGGGCTTACAATGAGCAGTTCTTC. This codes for CSVEDGGGAYNEQFF.

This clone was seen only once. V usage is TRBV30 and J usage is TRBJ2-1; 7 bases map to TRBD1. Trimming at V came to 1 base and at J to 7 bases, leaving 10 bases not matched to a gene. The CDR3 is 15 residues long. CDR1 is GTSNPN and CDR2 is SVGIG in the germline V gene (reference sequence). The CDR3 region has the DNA TGTGCCTGGAGTGACAGGGGCGTGCTTTTGAATGAGCAGTTCTTC. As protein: CAWSDRGVLLNEQFF.

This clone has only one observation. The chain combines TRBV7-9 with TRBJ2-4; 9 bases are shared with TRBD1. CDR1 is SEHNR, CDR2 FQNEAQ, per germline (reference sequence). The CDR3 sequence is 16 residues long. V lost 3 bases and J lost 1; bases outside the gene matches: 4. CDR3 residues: CASSFTGGFAKNIQYF. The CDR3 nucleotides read TGTGCCAGCAGCTTTACAGGGGGCTTCGCCAAAAACATTCAGTACTTC.

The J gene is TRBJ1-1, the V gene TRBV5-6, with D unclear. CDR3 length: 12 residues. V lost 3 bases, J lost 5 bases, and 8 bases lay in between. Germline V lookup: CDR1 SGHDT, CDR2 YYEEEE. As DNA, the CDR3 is TGTGCCAGCAGCTCAACAGAGACTGAAGCTTTCTTT. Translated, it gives CASSSTETEAFF.

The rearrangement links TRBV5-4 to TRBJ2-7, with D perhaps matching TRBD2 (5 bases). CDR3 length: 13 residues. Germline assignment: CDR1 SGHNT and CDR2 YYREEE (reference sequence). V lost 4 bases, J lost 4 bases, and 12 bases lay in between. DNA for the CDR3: TGTGCCAGCAGCCCGCTCGGGGATTACGAGCAGTACTTC. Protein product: CASSPLGDYEQYF.

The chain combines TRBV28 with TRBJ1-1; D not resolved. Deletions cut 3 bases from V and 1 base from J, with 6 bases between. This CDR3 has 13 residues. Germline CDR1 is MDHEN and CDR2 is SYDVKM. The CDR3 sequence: CASSFYRNTEAFF. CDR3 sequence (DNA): TGTGCCAGCAGTTTTTATCGGAACACTGAAGCTTTCTTT.

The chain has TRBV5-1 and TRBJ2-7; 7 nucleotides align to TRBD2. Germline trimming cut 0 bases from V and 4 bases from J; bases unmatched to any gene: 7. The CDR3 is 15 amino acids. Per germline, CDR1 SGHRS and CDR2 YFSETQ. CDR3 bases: TGCGCCAGCAGCTTGGGAGCTAGCGGAATGTACGAGCAGTACTTC. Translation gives CASSLGASGMYEQYF.

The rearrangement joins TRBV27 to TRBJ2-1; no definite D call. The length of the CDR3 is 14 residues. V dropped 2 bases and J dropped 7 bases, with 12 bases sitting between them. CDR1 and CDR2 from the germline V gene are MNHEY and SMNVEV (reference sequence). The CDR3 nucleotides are TGTGCCAGCAGTTTACTCGCGGCCGGTAATGAGCAGTTCTTC. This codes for CASSLLAAGNEQFF.

Here the CDR3 DNA reads TGTGCCAGCAGGCGCCCTCAGACAGGGGACACTGAAGCTTTCTTT. It encodes CASRRPQTGDTEAFF. The chain uses TRBV6-6 and TRBJ1-1; 8 nucleotides line up with TRBD1. Per germline, CDR1 MNHNY and CDR2 SVGAGI (reference sequence). J lost 3 bases, V lost 6 bases, and 9 bases had no gene match. CDR3 length equals 15 residues.

CDR3 DNA sequence: TGTGCCAGCAGGCACCAACAGGGAACTAATGAAAAACTGTTTTTT. This codes for CASRHQQGTNEKLFF. V is TRBV28 and J is TRBJ1-4; D might be TRBD1 (6 bases). The CDR3 loop spans 15 amino acids. The V gene's germline CDR1 is MDHEN and CDR2 SYDVKM. V lost 6 bases and J 1 base, leaving 12 bases between the germline ends.